A single sample gave rise to the 29 T cell receptor beta chains below, sequenced in a study of early T cells in non-severe SARS-CoV-2 infection. TCRdb re-derived calls from the 5' RACE reads in MiXCR, one entry per CDR3 protein. The sample lists about 29,000 distinct CDR3 sequences; roughly 5.6% were seen once. Sequencing was carried out using whole blood. All receptors come from an adult who was a healthcare worker with PCR-confirmed SARS-CoV-2 infection or an uninfected control (not recorded which).

This clonotype was observed many times. The gene calls are TRBV5-1 and TRBJ1-1; D is ambiguous. This CDR3 has 14 amino acids. Germline CDR1 and CDR2: SGHRS and YFSETQ. V was pared by 0 bases and J by 5 bases, with 11 bases between. CDR3: CASSLATGTTEAFF. CDR3 sequence (DNA): TGCGCCAGCAGCTTGGCTACGGGTACGACTGAAGCTTTCTTT. Full variable domain (remainder filled in from reference TRBV5-1 and TRBJ1-1): KAGVTQTPRYLIKTRGQQVTLSCSPISGHRSVSWYQQTPGQGLQFLFEYFSETQRNKGNFPGRFSGRQFSNSRSEMNVSTLELGDSALYLCASSLATGTTEAFFGQGTRLTVV.

The J gene is TRBJ2-3, the V gene TRBV7-2; 7 positions agree with TRBD1. This CDR3 region has 15 residues. Germline values: CDR1 SGHTA, CDR2 FQGNSA. Losses at the gene ends were 5 bases for V and 6 bases for J; bases not matched to a gene: 11. The CDR3 sequence is CASSPDRHTGDTQYF. The CDR3 DNA reads TGTGCCAGCAGCCCGGACAGGCATACGGGGGATACGCAGTATTTT.

This clonotype was seen many times. The V call is TRBV13, the J call TRBJ1-5, with 9 bases matching TRBD1. CDR1 and CDR2 from the germline V gene are PRHDT and FYEKMQ (reference sequence). J lost 1 base, V lost 5 bases, and 3 bases had no gene match. The CDR3 length is 15 residues. The CDR3 DNA reads TGTGCCAGCAGCCATGGACAGGGGAGCAATCAGCCCCAGCATTTT. Protein: CASSHGQGSNQPQHF.

Ten or more counts support this clonotype. V and J are TRBV7-2 and TRBJ1-2, with D maybe TRBD1 (5 bases). The CDR3 length is 13 residues. In germline, CDR1 is SGHTA, CDR2 FQGNSA. Between the trimmed V and J ends, which lost 5 bases and 7 bases, there was a span of 14 bases. In DNA form, the CDR3 reads TGTGCCAGCAGCCCCTTTGGGGCCAGTGGCTACACCTTC. This gives the protein CASSPFGASGYTF. The full variable domain, completed using reference TRBV7-2 and TRBJ1-2, is GAGVSQSPSNKVTEKGKDVELRCDPISGHTALYWYRQSLGQGLEFLIYFQGNSAPDKSGLPSDRFSAERTGGSVSTLTIQRTQQEDSAVYLCASSPFGASGYTFGSGTRLTVV.

The rearrangement joins TRBV27 to TRBJ2-7; D is ambiguous. Germline CDR1 reads MNHEY; CDR2 reads SMNVEV (reference sequence). V gave up 8 bases and J gave up 4 bases, with 15 bases separating them. The CDR3 length is 13 residues. The CDR3 DNA follows: TGTGCCAGCGGAAGATCGGGTAATTACGAGCAGTACTTC. Its protein is CASGRSGNYEQYF.

This clonotype was counted at least ten times. V gene TRBV12-3 or TRBV12-4 combines with J gene TRBJ1-2; 7 bases map to TRBD1. V shed 3 bases and J 4 bases; nucleotides not matched to a gene: 5. The CDR3 covers 14 residues. CDR3 amino acids: CASSFLDRIYGYTF. CDR3 nucleotides: TGTGCCAGCAGTTTTTTGGACAGGATCTATGGCTACACCTTC.

This chain uses TRBV6-6 with TRBJ1-2; possible D gene TRBD1, 5 bases. This CDR3 contains 12 residues. The germline CDR1 and CDR2 sequences are MNHNY and SVGAGI (reference sequence). The germline V and J ends were trimmed by 8 bases and 2 bases, with 9 bases remaining between them. CDR3 coding DNA: TGTGCCAGCTCAACAGGAAACTATGGCTACACCTTC. It specifies CASSTGNYGYTF.

This clonotype has just a few counts. V usage is TRBV30 and J usage is TRBJ2-2; TRBD2 aligns across 9 bases. Per germline, CDR1 GTSNPN and CDR2 SVGIG (reference sequence). This CDR3 region has 17 residues. The ends lost 2 bases at V and 5 bases at J; junction bases unmatched: 12. The CDR3 DNA reads as TGTGCCTGGAGTTCCCTTGTTATTAGCGGGAGTACCGGGGAGCTGTTTTTT. This translates into CAWSSLVISGSTGELFF.

This clonotype occurred many times. The V call is TRBV28, the J call TRBJ2-5; a possible D gene is TRBD2 (5 bases). The germline gives CDR1 MDHEN, CDR2 SYDVKM. V was trimmed by 5 bases and J by 1 base, leaving 11 bases between them. The CDR3 extends over 14 amino acids. The CDR3 sequence is CASSPQLAQETQYF. CDR3 DNA sequence: TGTGCCAGCAGTCCCCAGCTAGCCCAAGAGACCCAGTACTTC.

The sample holds many counts of this clonotype. This chain connects TRBV6-2 or TRBV6-3 to TRBJ2-1; D is undetermined. This CDR3 is built from 12 residues. Germline CDR1 is MNHEY and CDR2 is SVGEGT. V lost 7 bases, J lost 9 bases, and 13 bases lay in between. CDR3 amino acids: CASTTRSIEQFF. The CDR3 DNA reads as TGTGCCAGCACGACTCGGAGTATTGAGCAGTTCTTC.

This clonotype occurred many times. In nucleotides, the CDR3 is TGTGCCAGCAGTATAGAGGTGAACACTGAAGCTTTCTTT. Its translation: CASSIEVNTEAFF. V and J are TRBV6-6 and TRBJ1-1; D is ambiguous. V was trimmed by 5 bases and J by 0 bases, leaving 7 bases between them. The CDR3 is 13 amino acids. Looked up from germline, CDR1 is MNHNY and CDR2 is SVGAGI (reference sequence).

This clonotype was counted only a few times. The rearrangement uses TRBV27 and TRBJ1-2, with D possibly TRBD1 on 5 matching bases. This CDR3 is built from 14 residues. Trimming shortened V by 8 bases and J by 8 bases, and 21 bases separated the two germline ends. In germline, CDR1 is MNHEY, CDR2 SMNVEV (reference sequence). The CDR3 loop reads CASSHSDGGYGYTF. Here the CDR3 DNA reads TGTGCCAGCTCCCATAGTGATGGGGGATACGGCTACACCTTC.

This clonotype was picked up many times. The chain employs TRBV7-2 and TRBJ2-7; D is undetermined. The CDR3 length is 15 residues. Trimming stripped 1 base from V and 2 bases from J, with 12 bases between. Per germline, CDR1 SGHTA and CDR2 FQGNSA. In nucleotides, the CDR3 is TGTGCCAGCAGCTTAGGGTCCGGCAGTCCCTACGAGCAGTACTTC. Encoded protein: CASSLGSGSPYEQYF.

This clonotype qualifies as medium-sized. In nucleotides, the CDR3 is TGCGCCAGCAGCCAAGACATTAGCTCTGGGGCCAACGTCCTGACTTTC. This gives the protein CASSQDISSGANVLTF. V gene TRBV4-3 combines with J gene TRBJ2-6; D remains unclear. This CDR3 comprises 16 residues. V shed 0 bases and J shed 0 bases, with 6 bases lying between them. Germline CDR1 LGHNA, CDR2 YSLEER.

On this clonotype: A clone one base away is much larger, so this may be a read error. The CDR3 region is CASSSTASPIYNEQFF. The CDR3 bases are TGTGCCAGCAGTTCCACAGCTTCTCCTATCTACAATGAGCAGTTCTTC. The chain carries TRBV6-5 and TRBJ2-1; D gene unclear. V gave up 4 bases and J gave up 3 bases, with 16 bases separating them. Germline loops: CDR1 MNHEY, CDR2 SVGAGI. The CDR3 runs to 16 residues.

The chain links TRBV6-5 to TRBJ2-3; D assignment may be TRBD1 or TRBD2 (6 bases each). The V gene's germline CDR1 is MNHEY and CDR2 SVGAGI. Trimming took 2 bases from V and 6 from J, leaving 15 bases between them. This CDR3 has 15 residues. CDR3 loop: CASSYGGGNGDTQYF. CDR3 DNA: TGTGCCAGCAGTTACGGAGGGGGGAACGGGGATACGCAGTATTTT.

The chain is built from TRBV7-2 and TRBJ2-7, with unresolved D. Trimming left V 2 bases short and J 3 bases short, with 8 bases between. Germline lookup yields CDR1 SGHTA and CDR2 FQGNSA. The CDR3 has 13 amino acids. The CDR3 protein is CASSLSWGYEQYF. Written as DNA, the CDR3 is TGTGCCAGCAGCTTAAGTTGGGGCTACGAGCAGTACTTC.

This clonotype was picked up many times. The rearrangement links TRBV11-2 to TRBJ2-1; 9 bases line up with TRBD2. This CDR3 is 15 amino acids long. V shed 5 bases and J 5 bases; nucleotides not matched to a gene: 7. Germline V CDR1 and CDR2: SGHAT, FQNNGV. This CDR3 is CASSPWIAGDNEQFF. The CDR3 DNA reads TGTGCCAGCAGCCCCTGGATAGCGGGGGACAATGAGCAGTTCTTC.

This clonotype was seen many times. The J gene is TRBJ2-7, the V gene TRBV14, with D possibly TRBD2 on 5 matching bases. The CDR3 totals 15 residues. Germline CDR1 SGHDN, CDR2 FVKESK. The V end lost 4 bases, the J end lost 2 bases, and 15 bases lay between the germline ends. This CDR3 is CASSPTAGGPYEQYF. The CDR3 region has the DNA TGTGCCAGCAGCCCCACCGCGGGTGGGCCCTACGAGCAGTACTTC.

This clonotype was picked up many times. The rearrangement joins TRBV19 to TRBJ1-2; D may be TRBD1 (5 bases). V was clipped by 1 base and J by 8 bases, with 17 bases between them. There are 15 residues in the CDR3. Per germline, CDR1 LNHDA and CDR2 SQIVND (reference sequence). CDR3 DNA: TGTGCCAGTAGTATAGCCCGGACAAGCTCCCTCGGCTACACCTTC. Translated, it gives CASSIARTSSLGYTF. Based on the CDR3 plus reference TRBV19 and TRBJ1-2, the full variable domain is DGGITQSPKYLFRKEGQNVTLSCEQNLNHDAMYWYRQDPGQGLRLIYYSQIVNDFQKGDIAEGYSVSREKKESFPLTVTSAQKNPTAFYLCASSIARTSSLGYTFGSGTRLTVV.

CDR3 region: CASSHLQGANVLTF. CDR3 DNA: TGTGCCAGCAGCCATCTCCAGGGGGCCAACGTCCTGACTTTC. V usage is TRBV3-1 and J usage is TRBJ2-6; D is ambiguous. Germline CDR1 is LGHDT and CDR2 is YNNKEL (reference sequence). CDR3 size: 14 residues. V was clipped by 3 bases and J by 4 bases, with 7 bases between them. The variable domain in full, with the rest retrieved from reference TRBV3-1 and TRBJ2-6, is DTAVSQTPKYLVTQMGNDKSIKCEQNLGHDTMYWYKQDSKKFLKIMFSYNNKELIINETVPNRFSPKSPDKAHLNLHINSLELGDSAVYFCASSHLQGANVLTFGAGSRLTVL.

This clonotype has a handful of counts. This rearrangement joins TRBV27 to TRBJ2-7; D gene unclear. The CDR3 is 13 residues long. Germline loops: CDR1 MNHEY, CDR2 SMNVEV (reference sequence). The germline V and J ends were trimmed by 4 bases and 2 bases, with 9 bases remaining between them. The CDR3 here is CASSSYRTYEQYF. CDR3 DNA: TGTGCCAGCAGTTCCTACCGCACCTACGAGCAGTACTTC.

This clonotype is medium-sized (0.01 to 0.1%) by share. The rearrangement links TRBV7-2 to TRBJ2-3; a weak D match, TRBD1 (6 bases). Germline CDR1 reads SGHTA; CDR2 reads FQGNSA. There are 16 residues in the CDR3. Between the trimmed V and J ends, which lost 4 bases and 0 bases, there was a span of 14 bases. CDR3 in DNA: TGTGCCAGCAGCTCATTGGGGGCTGCCAGCACAGATACGCAGTATTTT. Its translation is CASSSLGAASTDTQYF. The full variable domain, in which reference TRBV7-2 and TRBJ2-3 provide the parts outside the CDR3, is GAGVSQSPSNKVTEKGKDVELRCDPISGHTALYWYRQSLGQGLEFLIYFQGNSAPDKSGLPSDRFSAERTGGSVSTLTIQRTQQEDSAVYLCASSSLGAASTDTQYFGPGTRLTVL.

The V and J genes are TRBV19 and TRBJ2-1, with a weak D call TRBD1 (6 bases). CDR1 and CDR2 (germline): LNHDA, SQIVND (reference sequence). The CDR3 spans 15 residues. Trimming left V 3 bases short and J 4 bases short, with 13 bases between. CDR3 coding DNA: TGTGCCAGTAGTATCCCTGACGACAGGTACAATGAGCAGTTCTTC. Translated: CASSIPDDRYNEQFF.

The chain is built from TRBV19 and TRBJ2-4; 9 nucleotides match TRBD2. The CDR3 has 16 residues. Trimming removed 4 bases from V and 4 bases from J; junction bases left unmatched: 8. CDR1 is LNHDA and CDR2 is SQIVND in the germline V gene (reference sequence). This chain's CDR3 is CASSTISGGEKNIQYF. DNA for the CDR3: TGTGCCAGTAGTACCATTAGCGGGGGTGAGAAAAACATTCAGTACTTC.

This clonotype occurred many times. The chain is built from TRBV29-1 and TRBJ2-1; the D call may be TRBD1 or TRBD2 (5 bases each). V dropped 4 bases and J dropped 0 bases, with 16 bases sitting between them. Germline CDR1 and CDR2: SQVTM and ANQGSEA. The CDR3 contains 16 residues. The CDR3 is CSVGDLGSSSYNEQFF. DNA of the CDR3: TGCAGCGTTGGGGACCTAGGGTCCAGCTCCTACAATGAGCAGTTCTTC.

The chain recombines TRBV6-9 with TRBJ1-2; D is perhaps TRBD1 (5 bases). The ends were cut back, 10 bases at V and 0 bases at J, with 12 bases in the middle. The CDR3 is 13 residues long. Germline lookup yields CDR1 MNHGY and CDR2 SVAAGI. Here the CDR3 DNA reads TGTGCCATACCGGGACCACCTAACTATGGCTACACCTTC. Protein sequence: CAIPGPPNYGYTF.

This rearrangement joins TRBV6-2 or TRBV6-3 to TRBJ2-7, with 10 positions matching TRBD1. The germline CDR1 and CDR2 sequences are MNHEY and SVGEGT. Trimming removed 5 bases from V and 5 bases from J; junction bases left unmatched: 9. This CDR3 region has 15 residues. CDR3 DNA: TGTGCCAGCAGTGGTCCGGGACAGGGGAAGAACGAGCAGTACTTC. The encoded protein is CASSGPGQGKNEQYF.

V and J are TRBV12-3 or TRBV12-4 and TRBJ1-2, with 8 bases matching TRBD1. There are 14 residues in the CDR3. J gave up 4 bases and V 5 bases, and 6 bases lay outside the gene matches. Written as DNA, the CDR3 is TGTGCCAGCAGTGCCGGACAGGGCGGCTATGGCTACACCTTC. It codes for CASSAGQGGYGYTF.